Each of the 3 T cell receptor beta chains below was sequenced from the same sample in a study of T cells in Graves' hyperthyroidism and ophthalmopathy (dated by TCRdb to about 2019). The library came from multiplex PCR. Instrument used: Illumina HiSeq 2000. The TCR beta CDR3 regions were amplified from the RNA transcripts. The first round of RT-PCR for the TCR CDR3 was performed with the HTBI primer set and the Qiagen OneStep RT-PCR kit. In TCRdb, the public reads were trimmed at Q25 with fastp and aligned with MiXCR, with productive beta chains retained. Merged by CDR3 protein, the rows form single entries marked with the most common genes and DNA. Present in this sample are about 720,000 distinct CDR3 sequences, under 20% of which were seen just once. The ten largest clones capture around 15% of the sample. Sequencing was carried out using blood. The receptor source for this set is a woman aged 45-65 years with Graves' hyperthyroidism that later progressed to Graves' ophthalmopathy.

The J gene is TRBJ2-1, the V gene TRBV18; 7 nucleotides line up with TRBD1. Germline CDR1 is KGHSH and CDR2 is LQKENI. This CDR3 is built from 15 residues. The ends lost 0 bases at V and 5 bases at J; junction bases unmatched: 4. CDR3 sequence reads: CASSPPGTANNEQFF. CDR3 nucleotide sequence: TGTGCCAGCTCACCACCTGGGACAGCTAACAATGAGCAGTTCTTC.

V and J are TRBV29-1 and TRBJ1-1, with D tentatively TRBD1 (5 bases). The CDR3 runs to 14 residues. V gave up 5 bases and J gave up 4 bases, with 17 bases separating them. Germline V gene sequence: CDR1 SQVTM, CDR2 ANQGSEA. The CDR3 loop reads CSVIGRQGGTEAFF. CDR3 coding DNA: TGCAGCGTTATTGGGCGGCAGGGAGGCACTGAAGCTTTCTTT.

This chain connects TRBV20-1 to TRBJ1-4; perhaps TRBD1 as D (5 bases). Germline CDR1 DFQATT, CDR2 SNEGSKA (reference sequence). Between the trimmed V and J ends, which lost 6 bases and 4 bases, there was a span of 12 bases. This CDR3 comprises 13 residues. This CDR3 reads CSAPGRYNEKLFF. Here the CDR3 DNA reads TGCAGTGCCCCGGGACGTTATAATGAAAAACTGTTTTTT.